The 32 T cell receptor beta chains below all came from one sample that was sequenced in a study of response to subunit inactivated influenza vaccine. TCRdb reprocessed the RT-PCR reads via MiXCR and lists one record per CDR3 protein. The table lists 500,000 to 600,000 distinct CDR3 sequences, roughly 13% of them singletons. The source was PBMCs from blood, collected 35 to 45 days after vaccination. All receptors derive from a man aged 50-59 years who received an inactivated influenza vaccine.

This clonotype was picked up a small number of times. The CDR3 protein is CATSDWQGTYNEQFF. The DNA for the CDR3 is TGTGCCACCAGTGATTGGCAGGGGACCTACAATGAGCAGTTCTTC. The chain employs TRBV24-1 and TRBJ2-1, with D tentatively TRBD1 (6 bases). The CDR3 sequence is 15 residues long. Per germline, CDR1 KGHDR and CDR2 SFDVKD. Trimming stripped 2 bases from V and 2 bases from J, with 9 bases between.

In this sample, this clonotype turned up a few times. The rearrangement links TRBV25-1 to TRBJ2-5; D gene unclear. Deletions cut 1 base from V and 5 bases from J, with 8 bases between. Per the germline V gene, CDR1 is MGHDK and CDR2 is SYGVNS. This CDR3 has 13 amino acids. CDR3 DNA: TGTGCCAGCAGTGAATCGGGTGGGGAGACCCAGTACTTC. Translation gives CASSESGGETQYF.

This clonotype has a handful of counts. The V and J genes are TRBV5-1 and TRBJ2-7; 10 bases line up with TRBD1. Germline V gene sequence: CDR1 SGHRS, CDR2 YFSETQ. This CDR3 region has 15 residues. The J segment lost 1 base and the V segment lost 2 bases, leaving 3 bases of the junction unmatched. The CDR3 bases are TGCGCCAGCAGCTTTTCGGGACAGGGGTCCTACGAGCAGTACTTC. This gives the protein CASSFSGQGSYEQYF.

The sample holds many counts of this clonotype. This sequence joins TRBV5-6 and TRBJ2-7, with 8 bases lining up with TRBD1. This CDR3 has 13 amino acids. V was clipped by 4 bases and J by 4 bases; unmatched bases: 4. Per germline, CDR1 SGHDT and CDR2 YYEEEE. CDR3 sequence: CASSTDRGYEQYF. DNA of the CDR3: TGTGCCAGCAGCACAGACAGGGGTTACGAGCAGTACTTC. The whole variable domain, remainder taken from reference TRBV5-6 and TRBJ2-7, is DAGVTQSPTHLIKTRGQQVTLRCSPKSGHDTVSWYQQALGQGPQFIFQYYEEEERQRGNFPDRFSGHQFPNYSSELNVNALLLGDSALYLCASSTDRGYEQYFGPGTRLTVT.

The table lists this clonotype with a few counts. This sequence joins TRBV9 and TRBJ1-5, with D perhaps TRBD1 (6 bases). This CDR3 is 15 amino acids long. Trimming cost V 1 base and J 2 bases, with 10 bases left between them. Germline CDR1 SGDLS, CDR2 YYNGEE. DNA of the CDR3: TGTGCCAGCAGCGTAACAGGGAGTGGCAATCAGCCCCAGCATTTT. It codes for CASSVTGSGNQPQHF. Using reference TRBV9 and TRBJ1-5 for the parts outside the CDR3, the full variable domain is DSGVTQTPKHLITATGQRVTLRCSPRSGDLSVYWYQQSLDQGLQFLIQYYNGEERAKGNILERFSAQQFPDLHSELNLSSLELGDSALYFCASSVTGSGNQPQHFGDGTRLSIL.

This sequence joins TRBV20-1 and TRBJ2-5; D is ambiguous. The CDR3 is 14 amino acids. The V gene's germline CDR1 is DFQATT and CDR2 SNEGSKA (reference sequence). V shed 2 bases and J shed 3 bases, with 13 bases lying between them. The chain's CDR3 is CSARSKGPKETQYF. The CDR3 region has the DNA TGCAGTGCTAGATCGAAGGGCCCGAAAGAGACCCAGTACTTC.

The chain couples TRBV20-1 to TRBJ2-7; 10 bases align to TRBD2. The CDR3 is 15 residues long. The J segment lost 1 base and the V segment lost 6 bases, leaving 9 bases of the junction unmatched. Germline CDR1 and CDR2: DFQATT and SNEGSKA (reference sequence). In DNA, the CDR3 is TGCAGTGCCATTTCACTAGCGGGAAGTTCCTACGAGCAGTACTTC. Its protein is CSAISLAGSSYEQYF.

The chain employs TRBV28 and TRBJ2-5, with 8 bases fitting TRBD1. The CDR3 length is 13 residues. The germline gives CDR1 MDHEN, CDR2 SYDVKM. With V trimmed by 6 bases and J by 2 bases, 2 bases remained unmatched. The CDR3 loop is CASRRTGQETQYF. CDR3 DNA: TGTGCCAGCAGGCGGACAGGGCAAGAGACCCAGTACTTC.

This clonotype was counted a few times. CDR3 coding DNA: TGCGCCAGCAGCCAAGAGCTGGCGGGGACAAGCTCTGGAAACACCATATATTTT. As protein: CASSQELAGTSSGNTIYF. The chain is built from TRBV4-3 and TRBJ1-3; tentative D call: TRBD1 (6 bases). The CDR3 has 18 residues. Germline CDR1 LGHNA, CDR2 YSLEER. Trimming took 0 bases from V and 0 from J, leaving 15 bases between them.

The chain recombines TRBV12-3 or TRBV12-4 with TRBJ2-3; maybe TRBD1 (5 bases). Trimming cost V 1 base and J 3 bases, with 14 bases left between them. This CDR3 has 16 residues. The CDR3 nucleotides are TGTGCCAGCAGTTTAGGCGGCCAGGGCTCTACAGATACGCAGTATTTT. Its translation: CASSLGGQGSTDTQYF.

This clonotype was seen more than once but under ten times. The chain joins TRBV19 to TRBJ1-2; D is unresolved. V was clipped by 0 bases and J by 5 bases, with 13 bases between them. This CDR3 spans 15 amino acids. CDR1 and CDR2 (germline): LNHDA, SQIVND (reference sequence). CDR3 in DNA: TGTGCCAGTAGTATAGATCGGGCAGGAGGATATGGCTACACCTTC. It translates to CASSIDRAGGYGYTF.

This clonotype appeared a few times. CDR3 sequence reads: CASSRRGRGFTGRSTDTQYF. The CDR3 DNA is TGTGCCAGCAGCCGCCGGGGGAGGGGATTTACCGGGAGAAGCACAGATACGCAGTATTTT. This chain connects TRBV14 to TRBJ2-3; 7 bases are a match to TRBD2. The V segment lost 4 bases and the J segment 0 bases; nucleotides outside the gene matches: 19. CDR3 length: 20 residues. Per the germline V gene, CDR1 is SGHDN and CDR2 is FVKESK.

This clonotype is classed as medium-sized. CDR3 in amino acids: CSVEVSRGSLSSYNEQFF. The CDR3 DNA reads TGCAGCGTTGAAGTTAGCAGGGGGAGCTTAAGCTCCTACAATGAGCAGTTCTTC. The rearrangement uses TRBV29-1 and TRBJ2-1; 7 bases fit TRBD1. This CDR3 is built from 18 residues. Unmatched junction bases numbered 12, after V lost 1 base and J lost 0 bases. Germline V gene sequence: CDR1 SQVTM, CDR2 ANQGSEA.

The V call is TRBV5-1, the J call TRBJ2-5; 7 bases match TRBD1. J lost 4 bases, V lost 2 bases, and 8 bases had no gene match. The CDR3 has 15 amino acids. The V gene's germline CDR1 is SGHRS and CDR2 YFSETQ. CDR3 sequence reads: CASSLAGQDLETQYF. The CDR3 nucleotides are TGCGCCAGCAGCTTAGCAGGACAGGACCTAGAGACCCAGTACTTC.

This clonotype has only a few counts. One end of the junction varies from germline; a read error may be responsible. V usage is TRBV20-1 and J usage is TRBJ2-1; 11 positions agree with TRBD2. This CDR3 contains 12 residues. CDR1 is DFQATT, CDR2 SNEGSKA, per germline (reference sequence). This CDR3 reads CSARVGTSGQEF. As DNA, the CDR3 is TGCAGTGCTAGAGTGGGGACTAGCGGACAGGAATTC.

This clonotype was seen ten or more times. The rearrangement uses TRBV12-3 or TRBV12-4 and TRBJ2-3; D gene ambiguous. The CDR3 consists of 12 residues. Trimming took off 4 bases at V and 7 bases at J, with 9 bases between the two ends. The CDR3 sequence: CASSWNENTQYF. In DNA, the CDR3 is TGTGCCAGCAGTTGGAATGAGAATACGCAGTATTTT.

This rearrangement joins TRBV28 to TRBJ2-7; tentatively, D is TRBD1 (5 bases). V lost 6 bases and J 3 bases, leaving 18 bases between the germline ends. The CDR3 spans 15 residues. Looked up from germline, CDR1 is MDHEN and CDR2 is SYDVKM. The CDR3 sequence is CASRIGWGVFYEQYF. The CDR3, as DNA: TGTGCCAGCAGAATTGGTTGGGGCGTTTTCTACGAGCAGTACTTC.

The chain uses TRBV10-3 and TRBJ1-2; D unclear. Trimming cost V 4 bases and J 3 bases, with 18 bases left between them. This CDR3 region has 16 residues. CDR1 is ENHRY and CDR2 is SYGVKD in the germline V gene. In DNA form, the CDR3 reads TGTGCCATCAGTGGTCCTCTGGGAGGGAAGCACTATGGCTACACCTTC. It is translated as CAISGPLGGKHYGYTF.

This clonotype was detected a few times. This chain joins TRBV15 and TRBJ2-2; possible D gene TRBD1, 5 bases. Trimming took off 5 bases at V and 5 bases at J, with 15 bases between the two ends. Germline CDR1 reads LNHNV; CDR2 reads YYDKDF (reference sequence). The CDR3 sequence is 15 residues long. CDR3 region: CATSFDRTSTGELFF. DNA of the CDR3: TGTGCCACCAGCTTCGACAGAACCTCTACCGGGGAGCTGTTTTTT. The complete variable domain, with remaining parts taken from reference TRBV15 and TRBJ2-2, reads DAMVIQNPRYQVTQFGKPVTLSCSQTLNHNVMYWYQQKSSQAPKLLFHYYDKDFNNEADTPDNFQSRRPNTSFCFLDIRSPGLGDTAMYLCATSFDRTSTGELFFGEGSRLTVL.

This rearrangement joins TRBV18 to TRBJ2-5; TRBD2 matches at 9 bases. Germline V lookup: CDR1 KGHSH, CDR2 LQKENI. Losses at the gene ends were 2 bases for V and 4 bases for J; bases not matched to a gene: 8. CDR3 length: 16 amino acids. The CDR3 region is CASSPRRTSVGETQYF. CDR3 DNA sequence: TGTGCCAGCTCACCAAGGAGGACTAGCGTGGGAGAGACCCAGTACTTC.

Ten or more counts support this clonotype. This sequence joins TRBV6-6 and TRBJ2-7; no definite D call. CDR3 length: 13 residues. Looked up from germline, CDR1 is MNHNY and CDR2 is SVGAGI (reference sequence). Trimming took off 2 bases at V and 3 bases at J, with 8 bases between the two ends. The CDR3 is CASSYLGIYEQYF. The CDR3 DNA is TGTGCCAGCAGTTACCTGGGTATCTACGAGCAGTACTTC.

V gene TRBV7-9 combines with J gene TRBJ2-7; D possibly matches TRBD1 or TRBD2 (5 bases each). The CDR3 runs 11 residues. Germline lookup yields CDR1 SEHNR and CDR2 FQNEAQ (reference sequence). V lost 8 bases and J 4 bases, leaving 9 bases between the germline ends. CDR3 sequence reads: CASGEGYEQYF. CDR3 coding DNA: TGTGCCAGCGGCGAGGGGTACGAGCAGTACTTC. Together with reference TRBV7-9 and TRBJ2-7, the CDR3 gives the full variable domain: DTGVSQNPRHKITKRGQNVTFRCDPISEHNRLYWYRQTLGQGPEFLTYFQNEAQLEKSRLLSDRFSAERPKGSFSTLEIQRTEQGDSAMYLCASGEGYEQYFGPGTRLTVT.

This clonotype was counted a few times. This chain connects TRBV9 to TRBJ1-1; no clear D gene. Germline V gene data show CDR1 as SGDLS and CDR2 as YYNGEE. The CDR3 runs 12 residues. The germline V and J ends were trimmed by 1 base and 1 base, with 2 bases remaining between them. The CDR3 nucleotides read TGTGCCAGCAGCGTAAGGAACACTGAAGCTTTCTTT. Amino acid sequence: CASSVRNTEAFF.

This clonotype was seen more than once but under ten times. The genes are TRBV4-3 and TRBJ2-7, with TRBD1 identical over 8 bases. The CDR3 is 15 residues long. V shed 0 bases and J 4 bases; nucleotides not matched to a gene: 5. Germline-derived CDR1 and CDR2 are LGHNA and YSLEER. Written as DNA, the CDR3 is TGCGCCAGCAGCCAAGACTGGACAGGGTCGTACGAGCAGTACTTC. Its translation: CASSQDWTGSYEQYF.

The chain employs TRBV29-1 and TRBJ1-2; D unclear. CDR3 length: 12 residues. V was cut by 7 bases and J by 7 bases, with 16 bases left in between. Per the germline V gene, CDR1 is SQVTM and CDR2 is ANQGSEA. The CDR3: CSAQAGNPGYTF. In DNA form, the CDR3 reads TGCAGCGCCCAGGCGGGTAACCCTGGCTACACCTTC.

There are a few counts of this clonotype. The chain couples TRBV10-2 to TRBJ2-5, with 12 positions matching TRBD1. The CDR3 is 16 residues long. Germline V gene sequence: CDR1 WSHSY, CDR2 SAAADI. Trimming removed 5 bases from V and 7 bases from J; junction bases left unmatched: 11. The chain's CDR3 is CASSTAGQGARTTQYF. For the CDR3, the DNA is TGCGCCAGCAGTACCGCGGGACAGGGGGCGCGTACGACCCAGTACTTC.

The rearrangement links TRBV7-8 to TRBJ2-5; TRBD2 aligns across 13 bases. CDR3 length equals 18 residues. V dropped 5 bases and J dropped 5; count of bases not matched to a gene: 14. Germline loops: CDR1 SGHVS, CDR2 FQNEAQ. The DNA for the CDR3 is TGTGCCAGCAGCCTGAGCTCCCTCGGACTAGCGGGAGACGAGACCCAGTACTTC. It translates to CASSLSSLGLAGDETQYF.

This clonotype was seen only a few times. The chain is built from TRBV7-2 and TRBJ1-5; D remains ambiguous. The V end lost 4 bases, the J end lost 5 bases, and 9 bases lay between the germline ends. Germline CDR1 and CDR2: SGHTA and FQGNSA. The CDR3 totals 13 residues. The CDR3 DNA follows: TGTGCCAGCAGCTCCAGCCCTGATCAGCCCCAGCATTTT. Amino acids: CASSSSPDQPQHF.

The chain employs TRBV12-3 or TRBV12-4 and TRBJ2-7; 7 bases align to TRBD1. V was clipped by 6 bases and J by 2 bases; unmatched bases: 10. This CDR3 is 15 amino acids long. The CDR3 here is CASSRGTGATYEQYF. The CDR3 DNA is TGTGCCAGCAGCCGAGGAACAGGGGCAACCTACGAGCAGTACTTC.

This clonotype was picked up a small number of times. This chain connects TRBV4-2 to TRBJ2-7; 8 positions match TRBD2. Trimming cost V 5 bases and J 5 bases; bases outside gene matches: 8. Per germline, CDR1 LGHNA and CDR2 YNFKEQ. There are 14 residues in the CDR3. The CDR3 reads CASSTGLVFHEQYF. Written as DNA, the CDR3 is TGTGCCAGCAGCACGGGACTAGTATTCCACGAGCAGTACTTC.

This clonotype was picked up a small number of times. CDR3 nucleotide sequence: TGCGCCAGCAGCTTGGTGGGGGATAGCTCCTACAATGAGCAGTTCTTC. As protein: CASSLVGDSSYNEQFF. V is TRBV5-1 and J is TRBJ2-1; TRBD1 or TRBD2 may be the D gene (5 bases each). CDR3 length equals 16 residues. V was trimmed by 0 bases and J by 0 bases, leaving 10 bases between them. In germline, CDR1 is SGHRS, CDR2 YFSETQ.

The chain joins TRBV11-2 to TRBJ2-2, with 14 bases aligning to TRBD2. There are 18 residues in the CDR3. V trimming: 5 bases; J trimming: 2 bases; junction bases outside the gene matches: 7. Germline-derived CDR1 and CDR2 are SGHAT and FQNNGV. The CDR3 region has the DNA TGTGCCAGCAGCCTCGGACTAGCGGGGGGCCCCAACACCGGGGAGCTGTTTTTT. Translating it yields CASSLGLAGGPNTGELFF.